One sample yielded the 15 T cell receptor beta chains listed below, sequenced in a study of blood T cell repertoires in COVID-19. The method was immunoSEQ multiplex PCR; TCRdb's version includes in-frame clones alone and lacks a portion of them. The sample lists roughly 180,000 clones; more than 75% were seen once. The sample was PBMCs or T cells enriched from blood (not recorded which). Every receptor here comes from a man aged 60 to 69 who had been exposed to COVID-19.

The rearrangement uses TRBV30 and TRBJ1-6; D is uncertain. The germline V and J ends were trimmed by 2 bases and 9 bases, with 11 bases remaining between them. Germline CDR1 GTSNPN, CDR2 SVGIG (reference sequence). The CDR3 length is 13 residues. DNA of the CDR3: TGTGCCTGGAGTACCCAGGTGGGTTCACCCCTCCACTTT. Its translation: CAWSTQVGSPLHF.

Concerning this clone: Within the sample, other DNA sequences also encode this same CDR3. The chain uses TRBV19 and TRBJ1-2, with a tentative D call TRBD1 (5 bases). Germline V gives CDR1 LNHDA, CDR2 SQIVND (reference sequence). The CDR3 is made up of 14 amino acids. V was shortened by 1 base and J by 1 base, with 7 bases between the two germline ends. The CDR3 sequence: CASSIGGGNYGYTF. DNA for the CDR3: TGTGCCAGTAGTATAGGCGGGGGTAACTATGGCTACACCTTC.

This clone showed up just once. The CDR3 sequence: CASSFSSGLNIQYF. Written as DNA, the CDR3 is TGTGCCAGCAGCTTCTCCAGCGGGTTGAACATTCAGTACTTC. The V and J genes are TRBV11-2 and TRBJ2-4; D may be TRBD2 (6 bases). Trimming removed 3 bases at V and 7 bases at J, with 13 bases between. The CDR3 runs 14 residues. The germline V gene encodes CDR1 SGHAT and CDR2 FQNNGV.

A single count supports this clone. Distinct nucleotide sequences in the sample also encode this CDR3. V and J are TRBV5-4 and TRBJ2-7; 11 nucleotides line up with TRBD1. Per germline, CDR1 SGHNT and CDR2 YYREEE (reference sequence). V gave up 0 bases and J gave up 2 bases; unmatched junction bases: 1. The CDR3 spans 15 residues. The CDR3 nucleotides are TGTGCCAGCAGCTTGGGGGGACAGGGGGCCTACGAGCAGTACTTC. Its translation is CASSLGGQGAYEQYF.

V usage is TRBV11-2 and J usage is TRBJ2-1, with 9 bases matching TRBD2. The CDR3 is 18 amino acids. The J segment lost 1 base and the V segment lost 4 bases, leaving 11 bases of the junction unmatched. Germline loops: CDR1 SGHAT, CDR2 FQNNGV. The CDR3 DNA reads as TGTGCCAGCAGCTCAGGGGCAGCGGGGGGTCCTTCCTACAATGAGCAGTTCTTC. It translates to CASSSGAAGGPSYNEQFF.

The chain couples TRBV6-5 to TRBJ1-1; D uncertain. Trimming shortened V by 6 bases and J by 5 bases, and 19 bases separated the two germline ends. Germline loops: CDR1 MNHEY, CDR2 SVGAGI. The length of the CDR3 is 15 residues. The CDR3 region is CASRVQVNAWTEAFF. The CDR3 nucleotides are TGTGCCAGCAGGGTGCAGGTTAACGCTTGGACTGAAGCTTTCTTT.

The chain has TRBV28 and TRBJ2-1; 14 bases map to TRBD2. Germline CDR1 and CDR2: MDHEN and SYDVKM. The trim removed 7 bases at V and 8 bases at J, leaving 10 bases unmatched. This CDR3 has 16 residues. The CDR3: CASTGSGTSGSDEQFF. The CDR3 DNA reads TGTGCCAGCACCGGATCCGGGACTAGCGGGAGCGATGAGCAGTTCTTC.

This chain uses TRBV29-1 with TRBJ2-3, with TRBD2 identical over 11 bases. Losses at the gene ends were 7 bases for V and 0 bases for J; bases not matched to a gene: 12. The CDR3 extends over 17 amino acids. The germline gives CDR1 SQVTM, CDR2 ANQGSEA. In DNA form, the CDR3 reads TGCAGCGCCATGACTAGCGGGAAGCCAACTAGCACAGATACGCAGTATTTT. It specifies CSAMTSGKPTSTDTQYF.

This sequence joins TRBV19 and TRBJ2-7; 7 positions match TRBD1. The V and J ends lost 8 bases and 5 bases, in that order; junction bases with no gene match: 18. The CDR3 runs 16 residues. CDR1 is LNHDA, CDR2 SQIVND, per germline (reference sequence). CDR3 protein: CASRPEGTVKRHEQYF. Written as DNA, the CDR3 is TGTGCCAGTCGGCCTGAAGGGACAGTCAAAAGGCACGAGCAGTACTTC.

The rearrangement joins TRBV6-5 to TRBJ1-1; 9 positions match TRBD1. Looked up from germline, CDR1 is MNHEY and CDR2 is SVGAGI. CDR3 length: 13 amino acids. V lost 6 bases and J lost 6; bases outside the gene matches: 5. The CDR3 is CASRLQGAAEAFF. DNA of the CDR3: TGTGCCAGCAGATTACAGGGGGCGGCTGAAGCTTTCTTT.

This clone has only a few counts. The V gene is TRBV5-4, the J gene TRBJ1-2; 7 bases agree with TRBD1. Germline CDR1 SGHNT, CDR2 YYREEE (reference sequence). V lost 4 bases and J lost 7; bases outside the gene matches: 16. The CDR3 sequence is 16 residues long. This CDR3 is CASSRRDSGRESGYTF. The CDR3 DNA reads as TGTGCCAGCAGCCGGCGGGACAGTGGAAGGGAGAGTGGCTACACCTTC.

As DNA, the CDR3 is TGCGCCAGCAGCCAAGATTTAGGGCGGGGATCTAGCACAGATACGCAGTATTTT. Its protein product is CASSQDLGRGSSTDTQYF. The rearrangement uses TRBV4-3 and TRBJ2-3; D is perhaps TRBD2 (6 bases). Trimming removed 0 bases from V and 0 bases from J, with 16 bases in between. Germline V gene lookup returns CDR1 LGHNA and CDR2 YSLEER. The CDR3 runs 18 residues.

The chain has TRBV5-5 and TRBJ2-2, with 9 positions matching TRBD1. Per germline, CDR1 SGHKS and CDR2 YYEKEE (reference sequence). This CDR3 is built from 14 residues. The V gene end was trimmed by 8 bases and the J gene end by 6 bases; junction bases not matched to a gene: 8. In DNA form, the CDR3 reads TGTGCCAGTATTCCCGGGACAGGGTCCGGGGAGCTGTTTTTT. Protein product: CASIPGTGSGELFF.

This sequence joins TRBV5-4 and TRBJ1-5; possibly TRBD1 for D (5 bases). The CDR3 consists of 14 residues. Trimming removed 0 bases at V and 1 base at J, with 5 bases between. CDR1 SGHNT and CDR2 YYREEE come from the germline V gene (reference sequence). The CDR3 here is CASSLDRSNQPQHF. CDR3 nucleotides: TGTGCCAGCAGCTTGGACAGGAGCAATCAGCCCCAGCATTTT.

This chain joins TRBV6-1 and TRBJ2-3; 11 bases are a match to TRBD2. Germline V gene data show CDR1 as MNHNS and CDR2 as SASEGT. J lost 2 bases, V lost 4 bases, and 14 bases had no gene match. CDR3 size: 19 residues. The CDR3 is CASSAGLAGHRGFTDTQYF. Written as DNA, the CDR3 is TGTGCCAGCAGTGCAGGACTAGCGGGCCATCGGGGTTTCACAGATACGCAGTATTTT.